The rows below give T cell receptor beta chains drawn from one sample of a study of cytomegalovirus exposure and HLA in healthy donors. Assay: immunoSEQ multiplex PCR; the TCRdb copy retains only in-frame clones and omits some. Of roughly 150,000 clones listed, 70% to 90% were seen once; the top ten hold 1.9%. Sequenced material: PBMCs. All receptors come from a woman aged 18 to 35 in good health and CMV-seronegative. The conserved cysteine and the conserved F or W are not part of the CDR3 here.

V gene | CDR3 protein
TRBV27 | ASSYTITYEQY
TRBV2 | ASSTSRGQPQH
TRBV5-1 | ASNIAGIFTGELF
TRBV7-3 | ASSLITSGKLGEQF
TRBV19 | ASSTGTESEKLF
TRBV28 | ASSLIGQGRLGLAGRSTGELF
TRBV19 | ASSDQGGIPGNTIY
TRBV19 | ASRDRGNTEAF
TRBV27 | ASSRGRFHYEQY
TRBV18 | ASSPPSAYEQY
TRBV5-4 | ASSLGDGGSAYEQY
TRBV4-2 | ASSQGLEEETQY
TRBV6-5 | ASSYGGGWNTEAF
TRBV7-9 | ASSSGVDSNQPQH
TRBV10-3 | AISPDRASYNEQF
TRBV6-5 | ASRAASGSHEQY
TRBV4-1 | ASSPLASGNQPQH
TRBV21-1 | ASRKRTGTRYGYT
TRBV5-4 | ASISRAYNEQF
TRBV6-5 | ATRSGSPNYGYT
TRBV5-5 | ASSPAWRVDQETQY
TRBV6-4 | ASSPETGGYEQY
TRBV10-3 | AISDLGLPSSGANVLT
TRBV14 | ASSRGGITYEQY